This T cell receptor (beta chain) was profiled in a study of T-cell memory formation after mild COVID-19. The sample holds many counts of this clonotype. TCRdb re-derived calls from the 5' RACE reads in MiXCR, one entry per CDR3 protein. The data show 85,000 to 130,000 distinct CDR3 sequences, with roughly 12% seen just once and around 26% held by the top ten. CDR3 length equals 13 residues. Trimming took 4 bases from V and 11 from J, leaving 17 bases between them. Germline V gene data show CDR1 as SEHNR and CDR2 as FQNEAQ (reference sequence). This sequence joins TRBV7-9 and TRBJ1-1; D possibly corresponds to TRBD1 (5 bases). The clonotype comes from an adult woman who had mild COVID-19 (a few samples of this study predate the infection). Cell type and time point are not known. Specimen: PBMCs or a T cell subset sorted from them (not recorded which). CDR3 residues: CASSSPLGTRAFF. In nucleotides, the CDR3 is TGTGCCAGCAGCTCCCCCCTCGGGACCCGGGCTTTCTTT.